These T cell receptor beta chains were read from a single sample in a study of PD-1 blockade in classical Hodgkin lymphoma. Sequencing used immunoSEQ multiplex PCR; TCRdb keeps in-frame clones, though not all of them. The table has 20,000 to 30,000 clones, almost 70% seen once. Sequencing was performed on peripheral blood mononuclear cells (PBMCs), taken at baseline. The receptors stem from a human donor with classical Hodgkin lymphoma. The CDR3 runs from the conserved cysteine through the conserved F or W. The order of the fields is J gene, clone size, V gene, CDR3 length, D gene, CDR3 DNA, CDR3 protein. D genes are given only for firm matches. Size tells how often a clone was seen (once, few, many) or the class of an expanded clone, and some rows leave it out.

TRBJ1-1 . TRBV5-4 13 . TGTGCCAGCAGCCACACGGAGAACACTGAAGCTTTCTTT CASSHTENTEAFF
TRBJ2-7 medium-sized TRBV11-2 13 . TGTGCCAGCAGCCCATTGGGGGCCTACGAGCAGTACTTC CASSPLGAYEQYF
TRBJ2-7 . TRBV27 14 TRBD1 TGTGCCAGCCTCGACCGGGACAGACCCTACGAGCAGTACTTC CASLDRDRPYEQYF
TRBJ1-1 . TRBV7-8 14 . TGTGCCAGCAGCTTAGGAGGGTGGAACACTGAAGCTTTCTTT CASSLGGWNTEAFF
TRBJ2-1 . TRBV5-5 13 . TGTGCCAGCAGCTTGGGACTATACAATGAGCAGTTCTTC CASSLGLYNEQFF
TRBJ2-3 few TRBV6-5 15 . TGTGCCAGCCGTTCGCGCGGCAGGGGAACAGATACGCAGTATTTT CASRSRGRGTDTQYF
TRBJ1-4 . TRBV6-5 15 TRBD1 TGTGCCAGCAGTTACGTGACAGGGGGCGGTGAAAAACTGTTTTTT CASSYVTGGGEKLFF
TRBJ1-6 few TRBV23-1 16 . TGCGCCAGCAGTCGTAAGTCGGACCGTACCAATTCACCCCTCCACTTT CASSRKSDRTNSPLHF
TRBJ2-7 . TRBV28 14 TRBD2 TGTGCCAGCAGTTTAGGTCTAGCGGTAGGGGAGCAGTACTTC CASSLGLAVGEQYF
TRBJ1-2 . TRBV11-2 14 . TGTGCCAGCAGCTTAGAGGCCTGGGCCTATGGCTACACCTTC CASSLEAWAYGYTF
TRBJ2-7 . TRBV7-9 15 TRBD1 TGTGCCAGCAGCTTAGCGGACAGGGCGGAGAACGAGCAGTACTTC CASSLADRAENEQYF
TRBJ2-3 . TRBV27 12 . TGTGCCAGCAGCTCTAGCTCCGATACGCAGTATTTT CASSSSSDTQYF
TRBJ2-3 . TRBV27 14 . TGTGCCAGCAGTTTGTGGGCGAACCGGGATACGCAGTATTTT CASSLWANRDTQYF
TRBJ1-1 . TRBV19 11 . TGTGCCAGTAGTATCGGGGGTGAAGCTTTCTTT CASSIGGEAFF
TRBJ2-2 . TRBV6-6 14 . TGTGCCAGCAGTTACGACCCGAACACCGGGGAGCTGTTTTTT CASSYDPNTGELFF
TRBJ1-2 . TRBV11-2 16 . TGTGCCAGCAGCTCAAAACCGGGGGGCATTTACTATGGCTACACCTTC CASSSKPGGIYYGYTF
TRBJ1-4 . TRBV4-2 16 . TGTGCCAGCAGCCCCACCGGGGGGGGGCTCACGGAAAAACTGTTTTTT CASSPTGGGLTEKLFF
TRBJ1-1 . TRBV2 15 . TGTGCCAGCAGTGAACAACAGCCGATGAACACTGAAGCTTTCTTT CASSEQQPMNTEAFF
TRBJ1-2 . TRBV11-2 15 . TGTGCCAGCAGCTTAGAAGGTGGTACAGTGGAGGGCTACACCTTC CASSLEGGTVEGYTF
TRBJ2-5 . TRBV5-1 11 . TGCGCCAGCAGCTTTGAAGAGACCCAGTACTTC CASSFEETQYF
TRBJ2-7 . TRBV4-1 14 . TGCGCCAGCAGCCAGCAGGGAAAGCTCCACGAGCAGTACTTC CASSQQGKLHEQYF
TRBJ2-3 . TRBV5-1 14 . TGCGCCAGCGCCCTACCCTCCAGCACAGATACGCAGTATTTT CASALPSSTDTQYF
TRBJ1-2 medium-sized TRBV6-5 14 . TGTGCCAGCAGTTACTTTCCAGGGGCCTATGGCTACACCTTC CASSYFPGAYGYTF
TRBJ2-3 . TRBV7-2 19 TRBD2 TGTGCCAGCAGCTTAGATGGCGGGGGGTCTTCCCCCCACACAGATACGCAGTATTTT CASSLDGGGSSPHTDTQYF
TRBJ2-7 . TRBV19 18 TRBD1 TGTGCCAGTAGTTTCATCCCGGGACAGGTCAGCGAGAATAGCGAGCAGTACTTC CASSFIPGQVSENSEQYF
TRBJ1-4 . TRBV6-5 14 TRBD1 TGTGCCAGCAGTTTGACAGGGTTTAATGAAAAACTGTTTTTT CASSLTGFNEKLFF
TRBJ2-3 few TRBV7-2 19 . TGTGCCAGCAGCGAAAGGCGGGACAGCCTATATTATAGCACAGATACGCAGTATTTT CASSERRDSLYYSTDTQYF
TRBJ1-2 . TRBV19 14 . TGTGCCAGTAGTATTGGGGGGACTAACTATGGCTACACCTTC CASSIGGTNYGYTF
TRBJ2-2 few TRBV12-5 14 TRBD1 TGTGCTAGTGGCCGGACAGGGTTGACCGGGGAGCTGTTTTTT CASGRTGLTGELFF
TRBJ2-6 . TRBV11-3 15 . TGTGCCAGCAGCGTCACCCCCGATCTCGACAAAGTCGGGACTTTC CASSVTPDLDKVGTF
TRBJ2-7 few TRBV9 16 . TGTGCCAGCAGCGTAGGACAGTTAAGCGGTTCCTACGAGCAGTACTTC CASSVGQLSGSYEQYF
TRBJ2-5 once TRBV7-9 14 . TGTGCCAGCAGTCGCGAGGGGGGCGGGGAGACCCAGTACTTC CASSREGGGETQYF
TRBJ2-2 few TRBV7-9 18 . TGTGCCAGCAGCCAGAACTCAGCGGGACAGGCGACGGACGGGGAGCTGTTTTTT CASSQNSAGQATDGELFF
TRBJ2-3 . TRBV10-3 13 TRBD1 TGTGCCACACAGGGGCTAAGTGCAGATACGCAGTATTTT CATQGLSADTQYF
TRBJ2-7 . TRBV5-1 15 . TGCGCCAGCAGCCCGGAGCAGCCGTGGGTCTACGAGCAGTACTTC CASSPEQPWVYEQYF
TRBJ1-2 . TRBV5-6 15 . TGTGCCAGCAGCTTGGGGGACATAACATATGAAGGCTACACCTTC CASSLGDITYEGYTF
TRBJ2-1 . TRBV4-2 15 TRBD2 TGTGCCAGCAGCCCCGAGCGGGGGAGCTACAATGAGCAGTTCTTC CASSPERGSYNEQFF
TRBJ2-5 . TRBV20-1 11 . TGCAGTGCCGAGGGCCAAGAGACCCAGTACTTC CSAEGQETQYF
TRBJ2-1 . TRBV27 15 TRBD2 TGTGCCAGCAGTTCCGGGACTAGAGGGTACAATGAGCAGTTCTTC CASSSGTRGYNEQFF
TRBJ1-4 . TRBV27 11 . TGTGCCAGCAGTGCCCGAGAAAAACTGTTTTTT CASSAREKLFF
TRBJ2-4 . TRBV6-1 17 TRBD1 TGTGCCAGCAGTGAAGACAGGGGGCTCGGGGCCAAAAACATTCAGTACTTC CASSEDRGLGAKNIQYF
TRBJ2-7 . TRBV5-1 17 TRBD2 TGCGCCAGCAGCTTCGAAGCGGGAAATCCCCCGCCCAGCGAGCAGTACTTC CASSFEAGNPPPSEQYF
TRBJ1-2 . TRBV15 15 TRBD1 TGTGCCACCAGCAGAAAAACAGGGGCTAACTATGGCTACACCTTC CATSRKTGANYGYTF
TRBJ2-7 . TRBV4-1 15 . TGCGCCAGCAGCCAAGATGGTGGCAACTCCTACGAGCAGTACTTC CASSQDGGNSYEQYF
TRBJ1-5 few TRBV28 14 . TGTGCCAGCAGTCGATGGGGCGGGAATCAGCCCCAGCATTTT CASSRWGGNQPQHF